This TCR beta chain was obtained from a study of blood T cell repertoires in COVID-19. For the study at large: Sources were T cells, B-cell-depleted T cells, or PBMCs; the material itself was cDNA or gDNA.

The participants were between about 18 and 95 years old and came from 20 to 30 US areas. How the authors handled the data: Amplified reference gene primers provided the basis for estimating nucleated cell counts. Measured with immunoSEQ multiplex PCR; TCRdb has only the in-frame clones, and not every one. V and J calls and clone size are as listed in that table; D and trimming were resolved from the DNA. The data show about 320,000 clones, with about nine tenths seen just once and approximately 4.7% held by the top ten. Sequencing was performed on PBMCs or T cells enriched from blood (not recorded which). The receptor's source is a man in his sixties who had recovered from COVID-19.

This chain's CDR3 is CASSPYAEGRNSYEQYF. CDR3 bases: TGCGCCAGCAGCCCCTATGCAGAGGGGAGGAACTCCTACGAGCAGTACTTC. The chain carries TRBV4-1 and TRBJ2-7; D perhaps matches TRBD2 (6 bases). The length of the CDR3 is 17 residues. Per germline, CDR1 MGHRA and CDR2 YSYEKL. Deletions cut 4 bases from V and 0 bases from J, with 19 bases between.